What follows is one TCR beta chain and its context. No antigen is known for it. Nominally healthy donors provided the samples, though records likely missed some immune exposures. The entry originates in a study of cytomegalovirus exposure and HLA in healthy donors. Study conclusions and caveats: Among CMV-associated TCR beta chains, most appeared HLA-restricted in a later analysis. V- and J-gene trimming in TCR beta was tied to a missense DCLRE1C variant by an analysis performed later.

Trimming shortened V by 0 bases and J by 1 base, and 12 bases separated the two germline ends. Germline V CDR1 and CDR2: SEHNR, FQNEAQ (reference sequence). CDR3 size: 16 residues. The PCR made use of 60 Vbeta and 13 Jbeta primers. Original processing methods: It was a later analysis that counted tens of millions of unique TCR beta chains, of which some 12 million were shared. The protocol was immunoSEQ multiplex PCR, while the TCRdb copy is restricted to in-frame clones and leaves out a portion. V, J and clone size derive from that table, while D and trimming were established from the DNA sequence. The table records 150,000 to 200,000 clones, roughly 80% of them present only once.

The gene calls are TRBV7-9 and TRBJ1-1, with D maybe TRBD1 (5 bases). This TCR was sampled from a woman between 50 and 59 years old in good health and CMV-seropositive. The sample comprised PBMCs. For the CDR3, the DNA is TGTGCCAGCAGCTTAGCTTGGGGGGACCCGAACACTGAAGCTTTCTTT. Encoded protein: CASSLAWGDPNTEAFF.